These 7 T cell receptor beta chains were sequenced from one sample in a study of patients and donors after allogeneic stem cell transplantation. Using its own MiXCR run on the RT-PCR reads, TCRdb lists one record per CDR3 protein. The sample records some 880,000 distinct CDR3 sequences, more than 15% being singletons. Sequencing used blood, either unsorted or a sorted T cell fraction (not recorded which). The receptors here all came from a human donor who was either an allogeneic HSCT recipient or a stem cell or donor lymphocyte infusion donor (not recorded which). It is not recorded whose cells these are; they may come from a transplant donor.

This clonotype has a handful of counts. V usage is TRBV7-8 and J usage is TRBJ2-1, with TRBD2 as a possible D gene (5 bases). V lost 4 bases to trimming and J lost 0 bases, with 19 bases between them. The length of the CDR3 is 18 residues. The germline V gene encodes CDR1 SGHVS and CDR2 FQNEAQ. CDR3 nucleotides: TGTGCCAGCAGCTCCAACTTTCGCGGGCCGAGCTCCTACAATGAGCAGTTCTTC. Translation gives CASSSNFRGPSSYNEQFF.

This clonotype came up a few times. The rearrangement uses TRBV9 and TRBJ2-3; 10 bases agree with TRBD2. Germline V gene lookup returns CDR1 SGDLS and CDR2 YYNGEE. V lost 3 bases to trimming and J lost 0 bases; unmatched junction nucleotides: 16. The CDR3 spans 20 residues. CDR3 sequence (DNA): TGTGCCAGCAGCGCCACCTCCCAACAGCGGGGGGGGACTAGCACAGATACGCAGTATTTT. Its protein product is CASSATSQQRGGTSTDTQYF.

The V and J genes are TRBV6-1 and TRBJ2-5, with D perhaps given as TRBD1 or TRBD2 (5 bases each). This CDR3 spans 12 amino acids. The V and J ends lost 11 bases and 5 bases respectively, with 15 bases between them. The germline gives CDR1 MNHNS, CDR2 SASEGT. Here the CDR3 DNA reads TGTGCCCTAGGGACCCTGTTGGAGACCCAGTACTTC. It translates to CALGTLLETQYF.

This clonotype was picked up a small number of times. The rearrangement uses TRBV6-5 and TRBJ1-1; D ambiguous. The CDR3 runs 14 residues. With 2 bases removed from V and 3 bases from J, the gap between germline ends came to 10 bases. Germline V gene sequence: CDR1 MNHEY, CDR2 SVGAGI. The CDR3 nucleotides read TGTGCCAGCAGTTACGGCGGGGTATACACTGAAGCTTTCTTT. This codes for CASSYGGVYTEAFF.

The chain joins TRBV5-6 to TRBJ1-2; no clear D gene. The CDR3 extends over 16 amino acids. In germline, CDR1 is SGHDT, CDR2 YYEEEE. The V end lost 0 bases, the J end lost 8 bases, and 20 bases lay between the germline ends. This chain's CDR3 is CASSLGSPVRPRGYTF. The CDR3 bases are TGTGCCAGCAGCTTGGGCAGCCCCGTTAGGCCGCGGGGCTACACCTTC.

This clonotype was detected many times. The chain has TRBV12-3 or TRBV12-4 and TRBJ1-2; the D is unclear. There are 14 residues in the CDR3. The germline V and J ends were trimmed by 1 base and 4 bases, with 10 bases remaining between them. As DNA, the CDR3 is TGTGCCAGCAGTTTAGGGGTAACGGCCTATGGCTACACCTTC. Its protein is CASSLGVTAYGYTF.

The genes are TRBV29-1 and TRBJ1-3; D is possibly TRBD1 (6 bases). In germline, CDR1 is SQVTM, CDR2 ANQGSEA. Between the trimmed V and J ends, which lost 4 bases and 2 bases, there was a span of 9 bases. This CDR3 comprises 13 residues. CDR3 sequence (DNA): TGCAGCGTTGCCGAGGGGGCTGGAAACACCATATATTTT. Protein: CSVAEGAGNTIYF.